This T cell receptor beta chain is drawn from a study of vaccination and CD4 T cells after COVID-19. Per germline, CDR1 SGHTA and CDR2 FQGTGA. CDR3 length: 14 residues. A word on this clonotype: The antigen is unknown. Mismatch with germline at one junction end may stem from a read error.

Once obtained from cultured CD4+ T cells, the DNA was sequenced using the Oncomine TCR Beta short-read assay. Genomic DNA was extracted from cultured CD4+ T cells. TCRdb used MiXCR to reprocess the PCR reads, holding one entry per CDR3 protein. Found here are approximately 11,000 distinct CDR3 sequences, approximately 30% of them singletons; the top ten hold roughly 19%. Points from the study as a whole: Convalescent patients displayed spike mono-reactivity in 304 of 307 vaccine-specific clones.

Regarding treatment: approximately nine-day PBMC culture with coronavirus spike peptide pools or control peptides (ViraFEST assay). CD4+ T cells that came from the unexposed donor were collected before the COVID-19 pandemic (2011-2018). Wells contained around 1.8 million PBMCs each, and these were cultured with 8.5 to 10 IU/ml IL-2 and about 11 ug/ml peptide pools. The V and J genes are TRBV7-3 and TRBJ2-3; D uncertain. Sample: CD4+ T cells from blood, cultured in vitro. The receptor's source is a human donor in good health. The CDR3: CPSSFLHGTDTQYF. In nucleotides, the CDR3 is TGTCCCAGCAGCTTCTTGCACGGCACAGATACGCAGTATTTT.